This passage covers 5 T cell receptor beta chains from one sample sequenced in a study of cytomegalovirus exposure and HLA in healthy donors. The study ran its PCR with 60 Vbeta and 13 Jbeta primers. The assay was immunoSEQ multiplex PCR, and TCRdb's table has in-frame clones only and misses some. The repertoire holds approximately 190,000 clones, with roughly 80% as singletons. The sequenced sample consisted of PBMCs. The receptors here all came from a man aged 45-60 years in good health and CMV-seronegative.

The J gene is TRBJ2-3, the V gene TRBV6-6; a possible D gene is TRBD1 (6 bases). Germline V gene sequence: CDR1 MNHNY, CDR2 SVGAGI (reference sequence). The CDR3 spans 13 residues. This chain's CDR3 is CATSVGGGDTQYF. In nucleotides, the CDR3 is TGTGCAACCTCTGTTGGGGGCGGAGATACGCAGTATTTT.

This chain joins TRBV11-1 and TRBJ1-3; perhaps TRBD1 as D (6 bases). Germline V gene lookup returns CDR1 SGHAT and CDR2 FQDESV (reference sequence). V was clipped by 4 bases and J by 2 bases, with 9 bases between them. The CDR3 covers 14 residues. This CDR3 reads CASSSTGPGNTIYF. The CDR3 DNA reads as TGTGCCAGCAGCTCGACAGGACCTGGAAACACCATATATTTT.

The chain is built from TRBV15 and TRBJ1-5; no reliable D call. V was pared by 3 bases and J by 5 bases, with 14 bases between. The CDR3 extends over 15 amino acids. Germline V gene lookup returns CDR1 LNHNV and CDR2 YYDKDF (reference sequence). The CDR3: CATSSVNSGHQPQHF. CDR3 bases: TGTGCCACCAGCAGTGTCAACAGCGGGCATCAGCCCCAGCATTTT.

For this clone: Germline and junction disagree at one end, which may indicate a read error. The gene calls are TRBV18 and TRBJ1-2; TRBD1 matches 9 bases. Per germline, CDR1 KGHSH and CDR2 LQKENI. CDR3 length: 9 residues. DNA for the CDR3: TGTGCCAGCTCGTCCGGGACAGGGTTC. Protein sequence: CASSSGTGF.

The CDR3 DNA reads as TGTGCCAGTAGTAAAAGACAGGGGGCGCCCGGCAATCAGCCCCAGCATTTT. Encoded protein: CASSKRQGAPGNQPQHF. This rearrangement joins TRBV19 to TRBJ1-5, with 10 nucleotides matching TRBD1. V lost 4 bases to trimming and J lost 2 bases; unmatched junction nucleotides: 8. The CDR3 is 17 amino acids. Germline CDR1 and CDR2: LNHDA and SQIVND (reference sequence).